This TCR beta chain emerged from a study of radiotherapy plus CTLA-4 blockade in lung cancer. Study results and limitations: The study found tumor-derived TCR clones expanded in blood after radiotherapy plus ipilimumab.

To note about this clone: The antigen is unknown.

V trimming: 1 base; J trimming: 0 bases; junction bases outside the gene matches: 7. This CDR3 spans 19 amino acids. The germline V gene encodes CDR1 LNHNV and CDR2 YYDKDF (reference sequence). The assay was immunoSEQ multiplex PCR, and TCRdb's table has in-frame clones only and misses some. The data hold over 85,000 clones, with roughly 74% observed a single time. This clonotype originated in a human donor with non-small cell lung cancer who had a partial response to radiotherapy plus ipilimumab. Some clones in this sample may be carry-over from other donors' samples. The chain carries TRBV15 and TRBJ2-1; 12 bases match TRBD2. Sequenced here: peripheral blood, sampled from a patient treated with radiotherapy plus ipilimumab. CDR3 protein: CATSRAGLAGTRSYNEQFF. In DNA, the CDR3 is TGTGCCACCAGCAGAGCCGGACTAGCGGGGACCCGCTCCTACAATGAGCAGTTCTTC.